The 26 T cell receptor beta chains below come from one sample, sequenced in a study of vaccination and CD4 T cells after COVID-19. Described treatment: roughly ten-day PBMC culture with coronavirus spike peptide pools or control peptides (ViraFEST assay). No antigen has been assigned to these receptors. CD4+ T cells that had been cultured provided DNA sequenced with the Oncomine TCR Beta short-read assay. MiXCR, applied by TCRdb to the PCR reads, yields one record per CDR3 protein. Here the sample spans approximately 17,000 distinct CDR3 sequences, about half being singletons. The sequenced sample was CD4+ T cells from blood, cultured in vitro. All receptors derive from a human donor who had recovered from COVID-19.

The rearrangement links TRBV20-1 to TRBJ2-1; no clear D gene. V was clipped by 5 bases and J by 9 bases, with 11 bases between them. The CDR3 extends over 11 amino acids. Germline CDR1 DFQATT, CDR2 SNEGSKA (reference sequence). This chain's CDR3 is CSAVPVSEQFF. In nucleotides, the CDR3 is TGCAGTGCTGTCCCGGTTAGTGAGCAGTTCTTC.

The chain couples TRBV6-1 to TRBJ2-5; possible D gene TRBD2, 6 bases. Trimming removed 2 bases at V and 5 bases at J, with 9 bases between. This CDR3 is built from 13 residues. Germline values: CDR1 MNHNS, CDR2 SASEGT. The CDR3 region has the DNA TGTGCCAGCAGTGAAATGGGGGGTGAGACCCAGTACTTC. Protein: CASSEMGGETQYF.

The chain couples TRBV19 to TRBJ2-3, with D possibly being TRBD1 (6 bases). Germline V gene lookup returns CDR1 LNHDA and CDR2 SQIVND (reference sequence). Trimming stripped 5 bases from V and 1 base from J, with 10 bases between. The CDR3 has 14 residues. The CDR3 here is CASSLRTGTDTQYF. In DNA form, the CDR3 reads TGTGCCAGTAGTCTCAGGACAGGCACAGATACGCAGTATTTT.

The rearrangement uses TRBV27 and TRBJ2-7; 9 nucleotides agree with TRBD1. With V trimmed by 8 bases and J by 7 bases, 18 bases remained unmatched. Germline CDR1 MNHEY, CDR2 SMNVEV (reference sequence). This CDR3 comprises 16 residues. CDR3 coding DNA: TGTGCCAGCCGATCCTTCATCCGGGACAGGGAATTTGAGCAGTACTTC. Its translation: CASRSFIRDREFEQYF.

The rearrangement joins TRBV30 to TRBJ1-6; 9 bases line up with TRBD1. Looked up from germline, CDR1 is GTSNPN and CDR2 is SVGIG (reference sequence). The length of the CDR3 is 17 residues. Trimming at V came to 2 bases and at J to 0 bases, leaving 5 bases not matched to a gene. CDR3 amino acids: CAWSPPGQGSYNSPLHF. The DNA for the CDR3 is TGTGCCTGGAGTCCCCCGGGACAGGGCTCCTATAATTCACCCCTCCACTTT.

This clonotype came up a few times. The rearrangement links TRBV11-3 to TRBJ2-2, with D uncertain. CDR1 SGHNT and CDR2 YENEEA come from the germline V gene. Trimming cost V 1 base and J 5 bases, with 11 bases left between them. This CDR3 is built from 15 residues. The CDR3 region has the DNA TGTGCCAGCAGCTTAGTCCCCTGGGGAACCGGGGAGCTGTTTTTT. Translating gives CASSLVPWGTGELFF.

This chain links TRBV3-1 with TRBJ1-1; a possible D gene is TRBD1 (5 bases). The germline CDR1 and CDR2 sequences are LGHDT and YNNKEL (reference sequence). The CDR3 runs to 15 residues. Trimming shortened V by 3 bases and J by 6 bases, and 17 bases separated the two germline ends. CDR3 nucleotides: TGTGCCAGCAGCCAGGGACCGAGGGGTGGACCTGAAGCTTTCTTT. Translation gives CASSQGPRGGPEAFF. Variable domain in full (rest from reference TRBV3-1 and TRBJ1-1): DTAVSQTPKYLVTQMGNDKSIKCEQNLGHDTMYWYKQDSKKFLKIMFSYNNKELIINETVPNRFSPKSPDKAHLNLHINSLELGDSAVYFCASSQGPRGGPEAFFGQGTRLTVV.

The genes are TRBV6-1 and TRBJ1-2, with no clear D. Germline V gene data show CDR1 as MNHNS and CDR2 as SASEGT. V was shortened by 5 bases and J by 3 bases, with 10 bases between the two germline ends. CDR3 length: 13 residues. The CDR3 nucleotides are TGTGCCAGCAGTATGGATTCGTACTATGGCTACACCTTC. It translates to CASSMDSYYGYTF.

V is TRBV2 and J is TRBJ2-2; 8 positions match TRBD1. This CDR3 is 14 amino acids long. V gave up 2 bases and J gave up 5 bases; unmatched junction bases: 1. Germline assignment: CDR1 SNHLY and CDR2 FYNNEI. CDR3 sequence reads: CASSEYRGTGELFF. In nucleotides, the CDR3 is TGTGCCAGCAGTGAATACAGGGGGACCGGGGAGCTGTTTTTT.

The rearrangement joins TRBV20-1 to TRBJ2-7; 7 bases match TRBD1. The CDR3 covers 12 residues. CDR1 and CDR2 (germline): DFQATT, SNEGSKA (reference sequence). V trimming: 6 bases; J trimming: 5 bases; junction bases outside the gene matches: 7. The CDR3 is CSASDRANEQYF. CDR3 sequence (DNA): TGCAGTGCCTCAGACAGGGCCAACGAGCAGTACTTC.

The chain combines TRBV30 with TRBJ2-7; no clear D. Germline V gene sequence: CDR1 GTSNPN, CDR2 SVGIG (reference sequence). With 1 base removed from V and 3 bases from J, the gap between germline ends came to 13 bases. The CDR3 spans 14 residues. The CDR3 region is CAWSGEGRFYEQYF. Here the CDR3 DNA reads TGTGCCTGGAGTGGGGAAGGGCGGTTCTACGAGCAGTACTTC.

This clonotype occurred a few times. The chain links TRBV7-9 to TRBJ2-7; 8 bases line up with TRBD1. The ends lost 4 bases at V and 7 bases at J; junction bases unmatched: 6. Germline V gene data show CDR1 as SEHNR and CDR2 as FQNEAQ (reference sequence). This CDR3 is 13 amino acids long. CDR3 sequence reads: CASSSQTGEEQYF. CDR3 coding DNA: TGTGCCAGCAGCTCCCAGACAGGGGAAGAGCAGTACTTC. Full variable domain (outside the CDR3, taken from reference TRBV7-9 and TRBJ2-7): DTGVSQNPRHKITKRGQNVTFRCDPISEHNRLYWYRQTLGQGPEFLTYFQNEAQLEKSRLLSDRFSAERPKGSFSTLEIQRTEQGDSAMYLCASSSQTGEEQYFGPGTRLTVT.

This clonotype was seen only a few times. The chain links TRBV15 to TRBJ2-1; 9 nucleotides match TRBD1. The CDR3 totals 15 residues. Germline CDR1 and CDR2: LNHNV and YYDKDF (reference sequence). V was clipped by 0 bases and J by 9 bases; unmatched bases: 6. CDR3 loop: CATSRDPGQGFEQFF. The CDR3 DNA follows: TGTGCCACCAGCAGAGATCCGGGACAGGGATTTGAGCAGTTCTTC.

The chain employs TRBV2 and TRBJ1-1, with D uncertain. The germline V and J ends were trimmed by 5 bases and 4 bases, with 8 bases remaining between them. The germline CDR1 and CDR2 sequences are SNHLY and FYNNEI. This CDR3 is 12 amino acids long. CDR3 nucleotides: TGTGCCAGCAGTCCCCAATCCACTGAAGCTTTCTTT. This sequence encodes CASSPQSTEAFF.

Only a few counts were recorded for this clonotype. The J gene is TRBJ1-6, the V gene TRBV4-2; D remains unclear. The CDR3 loop spans 13 amino acids. The ends were cut back, 0 bases at V and 10 bases at J, with 7 bases in the middle. CDR1 and CDR2 from the germline V gene are LGHNA and YNFKEQ. The CDR3 protein is CASSQELASPLHF. In DNA, the CDR3 is TGTGCCAGCAGCCAAGAACTAGCCTCACCCCTCCACTTT.

The chain couples TRBV20-1 to TRBJ2-5, with 9 bases identical to TRBD2. Germline V gene data show CDR1 as DFQATT and CDR2 as SNEGSKA (reference sequence). The V and J ends lost 2 bases and 5 bases, in that order; junction bases with no gene match: 3. This CDR3 contains 13 residues. The CDR3 DNA reads TGCAGTGCTAGACTAGCGGGAAAGGAGACCCAGTACTTC. This gives the protein CSARLAGKETQYF.

As DNA, the CDR3 is TGTGCCACCAGTGGACGGGACTCCTACAATGAGCAGTTCTTC. Encoded protein: CATSGRDSYNEQFF. This chain connects TRBV24-1 to TRBJ2-1, with a tentative D call TRBD2 (5 bases). Trimming cost V 5 bases and J 0 bases, with 7 bases left between them. The CDR3 has 14 amino acids. Germline CDR1 KGHDR, CDR2 SFDVKD.

J is TRBJ2-2 and V is TRBV9; possible D gene TRBD1, 5 bases. The CDR3 consists of 15 residues. Trimming took 1 base from V and 0 from J, leaving 7 bases between them. CDR1 is SGDLS and CDR2 is YYNGEE in the germline V gene. The CDR3, as DNA: TGTGCCAGCAGCGTAAGGGGCGCGAACACCGGGGAGCTGTTTTTT. This codes for CASSVRGANTGELFF. The complete variable domain, with remaining parts taken from reference TRBV9 and TRBJ2-2, reads DSGVTQTPKHLITATGQRVTLRCSPRSGDLSVYWYQQSLDQGLQFLIQYYNGEERAKGNILERFSAQQFPDLHSELNLSSLELGDSALYFCASSVRGANTGELFFGEGSRLTVL.

J is TRBJ2-4 and V is TRBV21-1; the D call TRBD1 from the table was never checked on the DNA. TRBV21-1 is an annotated pseudogene. The CDR3 covers 18 residues. CDR3 amino acids: CASSNQGQGVIGKNIQYF. In nucleotides, the CDR3 is TGTGCCAGCAGCAATCAGGGACAGGGTGTCATCGGCAAAAACATTCAGTACTTC.

This sequence joins TRBV6-2 or TRBV6-3 and TRBJ2-1, with 9 bases matching TRBD2. CDR3 length equals 15 residues. The germline gives CDR1 MNHEY, CDR2 SVGEGT. V dropped 3 bases and J dropped 4; count of bases not matched to a gene: 4. The chain's CDR3 is CASSYLLAGYNEQFF. DNA of the CDR3: TGTGCCAGCAGTTATCTGCTAGCGGGGTACAATGAGCAGTTCTTC.

This chain joins TRBV19 and TRBJ2-7; D is tentatively TRBD1 or TRBD2 (5 bases each). The CDR3 contains 12 residues. Deletions cut 3 bases from V and 5 bases from J, with 8 bases between. Germline V gene lookup returns CDR1 LNHDA and CDR2 SQIVND (reference sequence). CDR3 in DNA: TGTGCCAGTAGTATCCGGGACCACGAGCAGTACTTC. Translation gives CASSIRDHEQYF.

In its sample, this clonotype was seen a few times. The gene calls are TRBV6-2 or TRBV6-3 and TRBJ2-5, with D tentatively TRBD1 or TRBD2 (5 bases each). V lost 6 bases, J lost 5 bases, and 7 bases lay in between. CDR3 size: 11 residues. Germline values: CDR1 MNHEY, CDR2 SVGEGT. CDR3 protein: CASSWGETQYF. CDR3 DNA: TGTGCCAGCAGCTGGGGGGAGACCCAGTACTTC.

V and J are TRBV6-2 or TRBV6-3 and TRBJ2-5; D is unclear. CDR3 size: 11 residues. Germline V gene data show CDR1 as MNHEY and CDR2 as SVGEGT. Trimming took off 6 bases at V and 5 bases at J, with 7 bases between the two ends. Here the CDR3 reads CASSLGETQYF. CDR3 DNA sequence: TGTGCCAGCAGCCTCGGGGAGACCCAGTACTTC.

In its sample, this clonotype was seen once. The chain combines TRBV7-9 with TRBJ1-2, with D perhaps matching TRBD1 (5 bases). The germline gives CDR1 SEHNR, CDR2 FQNEAQ (reference sequence). V lost 5 bases to trimming and J lost 9 bases, with 16 bases between them. The CDR3 is 13 amino acids. Here the CDR3 DNA reads TGTGCCAGCAGCCCCGTCGGGGGGATGAGCTACACCTTC. Protein product: CASSPVGGMSYTF.

This chain's CDR3 is CASSLYAVGGATEAFF. CDR3 coding DNA: TGTGCCAGCAGTTTATACGCAGTAGGAGGGGCCACTGAAGCTTTCTTT. This chain uses TRBV27 with TRBJ1-1, with a weak D call TRBD1 (5 bases). There are 16 residues in the CDR3. Trimming took 1 base from V and 4 from J, leaving 16 bases between them. The germline gives CDR1 MNHEY, CDR2 SMNVEV (reference sequence).

V is TRBV19 and J is TRBJ2-7; 10 positions agree with TRBD2. The junction had 6 bases not matched to a gene; V was cut back by 2 bases and J by 5 bases. In germline, CDR1 is LNHDA, CDR2 SQIVND (reference sequence). The CDR3 is made up of 15 amino acids. The CDR3 loop is CASSIRLAGANEQYF. CDR3 DNA sequence: TGTGCCAGTAGTATACGGCTAGCGGGAGCGAACGAGCAGTACTTC.